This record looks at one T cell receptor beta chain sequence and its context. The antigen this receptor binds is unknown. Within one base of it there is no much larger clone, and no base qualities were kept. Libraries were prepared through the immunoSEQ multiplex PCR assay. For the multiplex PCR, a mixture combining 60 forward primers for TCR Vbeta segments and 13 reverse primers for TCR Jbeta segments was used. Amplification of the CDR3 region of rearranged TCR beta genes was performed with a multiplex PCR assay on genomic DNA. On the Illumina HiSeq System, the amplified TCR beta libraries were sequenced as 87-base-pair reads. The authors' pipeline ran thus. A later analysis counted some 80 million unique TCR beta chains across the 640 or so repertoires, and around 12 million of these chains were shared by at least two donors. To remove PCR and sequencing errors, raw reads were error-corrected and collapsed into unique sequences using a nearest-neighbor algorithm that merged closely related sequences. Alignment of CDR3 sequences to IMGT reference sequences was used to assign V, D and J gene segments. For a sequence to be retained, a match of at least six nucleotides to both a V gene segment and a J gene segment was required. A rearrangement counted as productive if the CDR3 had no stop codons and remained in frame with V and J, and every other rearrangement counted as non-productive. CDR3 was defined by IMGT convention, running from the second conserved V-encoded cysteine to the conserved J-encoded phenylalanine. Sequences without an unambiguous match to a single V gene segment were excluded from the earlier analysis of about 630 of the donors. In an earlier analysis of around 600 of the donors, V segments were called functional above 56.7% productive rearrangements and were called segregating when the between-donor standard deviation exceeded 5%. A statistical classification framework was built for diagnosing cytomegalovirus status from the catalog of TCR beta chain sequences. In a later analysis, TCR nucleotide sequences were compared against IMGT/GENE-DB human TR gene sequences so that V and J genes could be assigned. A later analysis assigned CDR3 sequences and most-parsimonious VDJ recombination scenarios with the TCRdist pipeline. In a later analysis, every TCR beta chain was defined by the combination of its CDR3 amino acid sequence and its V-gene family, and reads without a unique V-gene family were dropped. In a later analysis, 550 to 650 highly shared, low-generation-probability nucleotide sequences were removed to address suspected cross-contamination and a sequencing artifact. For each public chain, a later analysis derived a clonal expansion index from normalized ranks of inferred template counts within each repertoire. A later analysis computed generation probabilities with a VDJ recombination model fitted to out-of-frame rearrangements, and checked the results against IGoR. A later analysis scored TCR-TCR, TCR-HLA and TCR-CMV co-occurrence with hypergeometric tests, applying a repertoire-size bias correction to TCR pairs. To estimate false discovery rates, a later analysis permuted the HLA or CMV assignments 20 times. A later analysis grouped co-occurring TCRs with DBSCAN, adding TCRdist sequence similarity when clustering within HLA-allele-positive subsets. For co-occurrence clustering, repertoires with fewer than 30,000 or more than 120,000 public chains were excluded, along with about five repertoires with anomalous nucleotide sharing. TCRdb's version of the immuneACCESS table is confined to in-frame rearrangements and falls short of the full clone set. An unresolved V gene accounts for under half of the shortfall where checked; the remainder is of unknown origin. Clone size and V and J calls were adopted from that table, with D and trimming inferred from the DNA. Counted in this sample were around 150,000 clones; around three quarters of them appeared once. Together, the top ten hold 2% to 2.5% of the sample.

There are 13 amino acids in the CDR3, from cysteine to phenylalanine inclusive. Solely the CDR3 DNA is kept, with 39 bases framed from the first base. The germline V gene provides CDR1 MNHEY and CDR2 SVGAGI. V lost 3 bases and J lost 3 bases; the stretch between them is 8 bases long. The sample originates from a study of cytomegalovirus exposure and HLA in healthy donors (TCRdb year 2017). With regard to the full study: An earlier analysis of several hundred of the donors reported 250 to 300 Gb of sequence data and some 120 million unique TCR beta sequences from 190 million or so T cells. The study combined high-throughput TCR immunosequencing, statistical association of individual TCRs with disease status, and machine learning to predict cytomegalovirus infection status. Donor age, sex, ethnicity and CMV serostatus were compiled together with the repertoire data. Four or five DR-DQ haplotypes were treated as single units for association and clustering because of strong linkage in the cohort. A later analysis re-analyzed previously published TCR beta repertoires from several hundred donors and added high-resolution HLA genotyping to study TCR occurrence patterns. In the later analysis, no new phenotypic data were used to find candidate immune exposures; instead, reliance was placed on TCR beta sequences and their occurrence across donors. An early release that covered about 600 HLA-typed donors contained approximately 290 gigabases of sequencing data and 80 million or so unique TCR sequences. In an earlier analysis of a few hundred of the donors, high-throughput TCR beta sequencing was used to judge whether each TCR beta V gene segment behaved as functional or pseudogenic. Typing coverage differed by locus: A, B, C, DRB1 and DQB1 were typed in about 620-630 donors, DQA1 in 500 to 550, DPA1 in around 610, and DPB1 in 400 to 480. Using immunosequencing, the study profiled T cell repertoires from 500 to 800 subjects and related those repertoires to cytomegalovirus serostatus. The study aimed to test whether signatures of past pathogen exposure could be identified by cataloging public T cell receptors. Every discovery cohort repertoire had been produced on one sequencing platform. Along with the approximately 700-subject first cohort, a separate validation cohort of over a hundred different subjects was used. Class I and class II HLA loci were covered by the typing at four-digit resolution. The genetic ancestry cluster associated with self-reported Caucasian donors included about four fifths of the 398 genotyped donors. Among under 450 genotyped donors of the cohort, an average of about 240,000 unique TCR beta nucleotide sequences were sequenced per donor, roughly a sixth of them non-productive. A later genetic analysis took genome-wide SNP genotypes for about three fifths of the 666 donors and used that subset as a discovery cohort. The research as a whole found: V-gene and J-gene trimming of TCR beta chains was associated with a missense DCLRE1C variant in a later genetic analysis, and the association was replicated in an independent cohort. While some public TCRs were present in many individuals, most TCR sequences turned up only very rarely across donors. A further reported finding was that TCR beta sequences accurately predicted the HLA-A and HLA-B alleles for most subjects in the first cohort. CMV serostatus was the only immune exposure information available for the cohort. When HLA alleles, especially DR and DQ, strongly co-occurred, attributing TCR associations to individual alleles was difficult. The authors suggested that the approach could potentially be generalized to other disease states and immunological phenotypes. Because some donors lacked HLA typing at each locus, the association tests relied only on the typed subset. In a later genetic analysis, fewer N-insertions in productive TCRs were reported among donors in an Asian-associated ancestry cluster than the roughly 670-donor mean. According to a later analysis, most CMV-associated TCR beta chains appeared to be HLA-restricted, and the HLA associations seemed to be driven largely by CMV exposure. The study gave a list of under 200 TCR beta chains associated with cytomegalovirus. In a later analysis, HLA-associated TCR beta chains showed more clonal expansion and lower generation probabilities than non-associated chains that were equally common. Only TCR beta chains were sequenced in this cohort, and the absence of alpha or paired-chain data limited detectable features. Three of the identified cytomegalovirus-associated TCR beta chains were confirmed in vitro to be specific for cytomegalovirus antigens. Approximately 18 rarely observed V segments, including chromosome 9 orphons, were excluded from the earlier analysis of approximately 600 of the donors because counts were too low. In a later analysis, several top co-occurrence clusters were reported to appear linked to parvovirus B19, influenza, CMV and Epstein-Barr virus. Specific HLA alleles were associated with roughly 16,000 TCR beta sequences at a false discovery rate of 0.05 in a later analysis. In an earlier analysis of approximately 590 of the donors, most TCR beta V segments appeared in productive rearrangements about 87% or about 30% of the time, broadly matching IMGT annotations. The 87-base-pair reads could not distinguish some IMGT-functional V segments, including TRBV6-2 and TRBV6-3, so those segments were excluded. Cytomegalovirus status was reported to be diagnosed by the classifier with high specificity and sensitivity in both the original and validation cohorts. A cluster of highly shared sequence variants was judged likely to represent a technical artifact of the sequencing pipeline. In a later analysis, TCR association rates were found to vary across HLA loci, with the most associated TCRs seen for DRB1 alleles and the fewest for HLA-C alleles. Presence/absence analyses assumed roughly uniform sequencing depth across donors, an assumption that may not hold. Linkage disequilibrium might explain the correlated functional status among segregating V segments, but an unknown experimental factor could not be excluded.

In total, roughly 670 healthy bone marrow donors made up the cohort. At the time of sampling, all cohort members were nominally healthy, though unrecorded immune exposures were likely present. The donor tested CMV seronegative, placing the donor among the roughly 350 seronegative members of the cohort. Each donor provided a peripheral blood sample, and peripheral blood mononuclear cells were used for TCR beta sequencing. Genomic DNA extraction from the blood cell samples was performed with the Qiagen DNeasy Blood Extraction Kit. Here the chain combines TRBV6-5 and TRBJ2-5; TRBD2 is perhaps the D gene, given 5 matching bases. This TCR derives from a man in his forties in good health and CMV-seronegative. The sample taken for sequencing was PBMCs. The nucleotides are TGTGCCAGCAGTTATCTCGGGGAAGAGACCCAGTACTTC. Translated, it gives CASSYLGEETQYF.